This is a list of T cell receptor beta chains from one sample in a study of shared T cell receptors in the human thymus. Sequenced by immunoSEQ multiplex PCR; TCRdb stores in-frame clones only, minus some. The data contain over 650,000 clones, over 75% of them singletons. The same specimen was also included in a second study, on human thymus T cells.

What was sequenced was thymocytes. Every receptor here comes from a boy younger than two with a congenital heart defect. CDR3s include the opening cysteine and the closing phenylalanine or tryptophan. D genes are given only for firm matches.

d_call j_call v_call cdr3_aa cdr3_nt
NA TRBJ2-7 TRBV7-2 CASSLGGIGGYEQYF TGTGCCAGCAGCTTAGGGGGTATAGGGGGCTACGAGCAGTACTTC
NA TRBJ1-1 TRBV10-3 CARGLKNTEAFF TGTGCCAGGGGACTCAAGAACACTGAAGCTTTCTTT
NA TRBJ1-6 TRBV28 CASSFASPNPSPLHF TGTGCCAGCAGTTTTGCGTCGCCCAACCCTTCACCCCTCCACTTT
TRBD2 TRBJ2-1 TRBV5-4 CASSFSGDTSGTYNEQFF TGTGCCAGCAGCTTTTCTGGCGATACTAGCGGGACCTACAATGAGCAGTTCTTC
TRBD1 TRBJ2-7 TRBV27 CASSLEGASSYEQYF TGTGCCAGCAGTTTAGAGGGGGCCAGCTCCTACGAGCAGTACTTC
TRBD2 TRBJ2-3 TRBV10-3 CAISGPGLAATSTDTQYF TGTGCCATCAGTGGTCCGGGACTAGCGGCAACTAGCACAGATACGCAGTATTTT
TRBD1 TRBJ1-5 TRBV4-2 CASSQGIGQGNQPQHF TGTGCCAGCAGCCAAGGTATAGGACAGGGCAATCAGCCCCAGCATTTT
TRBD2 TRBJ2-7 TRBV6-1 CASSEDEASGSYEQYF TGTGCCAGCAGTGAAGATGAGGCTAGCGGGAGCTACGAGCAGTACTTC
NA TRBJ1-3 TRBV4-1 CASSQSPAGAGNTIYF TGCGCCAGCAGCCAATCTCCAGCAGGGGCCGGAAACACCATATATTTT
NA TRBJ2-7 TRBV11-1 CASSYRPSSYEQYF TGTGCCAGCAGCTACAGGCCCTCCTCCTACGAGCAGTACTTC
TRBD1 TRBJ1-2 TRBV6-5 CASRKNTGGNGYTF TGTGCCAGCAGGAAGAATACAGGGGGCAATGGCTACACCTTC
NA TRBJ1-2 TRBV5-8 CARRNRLNYGYTF TGTGCCAGACGGAACAGGCTTAACTATGGCTACACCTTC